This TCR beta chain was identified during a study of beta chain features in type 1 diabetes. This clone has a handful of counts. What was sequenced were expressed TCRB transcripts, since all of the isolated RNA had been reverse transcribed. There were 3.5 million to 4.5 million reads on average in the naive, central memory and regulatory T cell samples. Here immunoSEQ multiplex PCR was the method, and the copy in TCRdb shows in-frame clones only, minus some. The data show 300,000 or so clones, roughly 8% seen once. The sequencing sample was made of central memory CD4+ T cells from blood. This clonotype was obtained from a young woman in good health.

The CDR3 protein is CASQDDTASYEQYF. In nucleotides, the CDR3 is TGTGCCAGCCAAGACGACACAGCATCCTACGAGCAGTACTTC. The V call is TRBV6-5, the J call TRBJ2-7; no clear D gene. From germline, CDR1 is MNHEY and CDR2 SVGAGI. The CDR3 is made up of 14 amino acids. The V and J ends lost 8 bases and 1 base respectively, with 15 bases between them.